This T cell receptor (beta chain) was recorded in a study of blood T cell repertoires in COVID-19. At the level of the study: The study drew acute and convalescent COVID-19 samples from the United States, Italy and Spain. In each case, the material was cDNA or gDNA derived from T cells, B-cell-depleted T cells, or PBMCs.

V trimming: 7 bases; J trimming: 0 bases; junction bases outside the gene matches: 5. CDR1 is LNHDA and CDR2 is SQIVND in the germline V gene (reference sequence). The CDR3 has 14 residues. In the authors' methods: From reference gene primer amplification, estimates of nucleated cell counts were derived. The data were produced by immunoSEQ multiplex PCR, yet TCRdb's version contains in-frame clones alone and is incomplete. The V and J calls and clone size were taken over from that table, and D and trimming were inferred from the DNA. The repertoire holds about 260,000 clones, with around 90% as singletons.

The gene calls are TRBV19 and TRBJ1-1, with TRBD1 identical over 7 bases. The TCR was taken from an older woman with COVID-19, enrolled during active disease. Sequencing was carried out using peripheral blood. The CDR3 bases are TGTGCCAGTACCCAGGGACAGCTGAACACTGAAGCTTTCTTT. Residues: CASTQGQLNTEAFF.